Presented here are 9 T cell receptor beta chains from one specimen sequenced in a study of PD-L1 blockade in urothelial cancer. The table came from immunoSEQ multiplex PCR; TCRdb's copy has only in-frame clones and leaves some out. The table has approximately 100,000 clones, about 85% seen once. Sequencing used PBMCs, obtained around atezolizumab (anti-PD-L1) treatment. The receptors were gathered from a middle-aged man with urothelial cancer.

The chain couples TRBV5-4 to TRBJ2-1, with D possibly matching TRBD1 (6 bases). Deletions cut 4 bases from V and 5 bases from J, with 22 bases between. The CDR3 extends over 17 amino acids. Germline assignment: CDR1 SGHNT and CDR2 YYREEE (reference sequence). The CDR3: CASSAGGQGMRNNEQFF. CDR3 bases: TGTGCCAGCAGCGCTGGGGGTCAGGGGATGCGGAACAATGAGCAGTTCTTC.

This clone was observed a few times. The V and J genes are TRBV9 and TRBJ2-7, with 9 bases aligning to TRBD1. CDR3 size: 14 residues. CDR1 is SGDLS, CDR2 YYNGEE, per germline. The V gene end was trimmed by 2 bases and the J gene end by 3 bases; junction bases not matched to a gene: 3. The CDR3 loop reads CASSVGTGIYEQYF. The CDR3 DNA is TGTGCCAGCAGCGTGGGGACAGGGATCTACGAGCAGTACTTC.

The chain is built from TRBV11-2 and TRBJ1-1; a weak D match, TRBD1 (6 bases). The CDR3 contains 15 residues. V shed 1 base and J shed 12 bases, with 21 bases lying between them. CDR1 and CDR2 from the germline V gene are SGHAT and FQNNGV. The CDR3 bases are TGTGCCAGCAGCTTAGGCACAGGGTTCCCGAAGAAACCTTTCTTT. It is translated as CASSLGTGFPKKPFF.

This clone has just one count. V gene TRBV7-9 combines with J gene TRBJ2-1, with a weak D call TRBD2 (6 bases). The ends were cut back, 4 bases at V and 4 bases at J, with 11 bases in the middle. This CDR3 region has 14 residues. CDR1 and CDR2 from the germline V gene are SEHNR and FQNEAQ (reference sequence). The CDR3 protein is CASSYGGGYNEQFF. CDR3 DNA sequence: TGTGCCAGCAGCTATGGAGGAGGGTACAATGAGCAGTTCTTC.

This clone has at least ten counts. Other DNA sequences in this specimen translate into the identical CDR3. CDR3 loop: CASSLDRGLYEQYF. CDR3 bases: TGTGCCAGCAGTTTAGACAGGGGGCTCTACGAGCAGTACTTC. The V call is TRBV27, the J call TRBJ2-7; 10 bases align to TRBD1. This CDR3 is built from 14 residues. CDR1 and CDR2 from the germline V gene are MNHEY and SMNVEV (reference sequence). The trim removed 2 bases at V and 3 bases at J, leaving 1 base unmatched.

The V and J genes are TRBV25-1 and TRBJ1-2, with D tentatively TRBD1 (5 bases). V was shortened by 6 bases and J by 2 bases, with 7 bases between the two germline ends. This CDR3 is built from 12 residues. Germline V lookup: CDR1 MGHDK, CDR2 SYGVNS. The CDR3 nucleotides are TGTGCCAGCAGCAGACAGAACTATGGCTACACCTTC. The encoded protein is CASSRQNYGYTF.

This clone has a handful of counts. The chain uses TRBV28 and TRBJ1-1, with TRBD1 matching 7 bases. Germline CDR1 is MDHEN and CDR2 is SYDVKM. CDR3 size: 16 residues. The junction had 11 bases not matched to a gene; V was cut back by 5 bases and J by 2 bases. In DNA, the CDR3 is TGTGCCAGCAGTCCCCTTACCGGGACAGTCAACACTGAAGCTTTCTTT. It translates to CASSPLTGTVNTEAFF. Using reference TRBV28 and TRBJ1-1 for the parts outside the CDR3, the full variable domain is DVKVTQSSRYLVKRTGEKVFLECVQDMDHENMFWYRQDPGLGLRLIYFSYDVKMKEKGDIPEGYSVSREKKERFSLILESASTNQTSMYLCASSPLTGTVNTEAFFGQGTRLTVV.

The V and J genes are TRBV5-1 and TRBJ1-2; 7 bases agree with TRBD1. Germline values: CDR1 SGHRS, CDR2 YFSETQ. V was clipped by 4 bases and J by 4 bases; unmatched bases: 7. This CDR3 is built from 14 residues. This CDR3 reads CASSPRQGLYGYTF. The CDR3, as DNA: TGCGCCAGCAGCCCTCGACAGGGCCTCTATGGCTACACCTTC.

This clone was detected once. The chain employs TRBV2 and TRBJ2-2, with 8 nucleotides matching TRBD2. CDR3 length: 18 residues. The V segment lost 5 bases and the J segment 6 bases; nucleotides outside the gene matches: 17. Per germline, CDR1 SNHLY and CDR2 FYNNEI. CDR3 region: CASSPPGGAGAFPGELFF. The CDR3 DNA reads TGTGCCAGCAGTCCACCCGGAGGAGCGGGGGCTTTCCCCGGGGAGCTGTTTTTT.